The next 21 T cell receptor beta chains were all read from a single sample in a study of blood T cells in healthy people across ages (dated by TCRdb to about 2015). To prepare the library, 5' RACE was applied. This sample was sequenced with an Illumina HiSeq 2500. A second PCR of about 7 to 12 cycles was run with a J-beta primer mix and a sample-barcoded 5' primer. TCRdb passed the public sequencing reads through fastp at Q25 and MiXCR, retaining productive beta sequences. CDR3 protein duplicates are merged, each entry listing the most common genes and DNA. This sample comprises about 1 million distinct CDR3 sequences, more than 35% of them detected only once. The ten largest make up about 20% of the sample. The sample was blood. All receptors come from a woman aged 55-70 years in good health.

The rearrangement uses TRBV27 and TRBJ1-1; unclear D gene. Trimming stripped 8 bases from V and 0 bases from J, with 10 bases between. CDR1 MNHEY and CDR2 SMNVEV come from the germline V gene (reference sequence). CDR3 length equals 13 residues. CDR3 region: CASGERMNTEAFF. The CDR3 bases are TGTGCCAGCGGTGAGCGGATGAACACTGAAGCTTTCTTT.

V gene TRBV10-3 combines with J gene TRBJ1-5; TRBD1 matches 10 bases. CDR3 length: 14 residues. The trim removed 10 bases at V and 9 bases at J, leaving 12 bases unmatched. Germline values: CDR1 ENHRY, CDR2 SYGVKD. CDR3 sequence reads: CATDDRGQSTPQHF. The CDR3 region has the DNA TGTGCCACAGACGACAGGGGGCAATCAACGCCCCAGCATTTT.

V usage is TRBV29-1 and J usage is TRBJ2-7, with 8 bases that match TRBD2. The CDR3 runs to 15 residues. Trimming removed 3 bases from V and 7 bases from J; junction bases left unmatched: 14. Germline CDR1 SQVTM, CDR2 ANQGSEA. CDR3 nucleotide sequence: TGCAGCGTTGAGGGCGGGAGGCTCATAAGCAATGAGCAGTACTTC. Translating it yields CSVEGGRLISNEQYF.

Turning to this clonotype: A much larger clone differs from this one at a single base, so this may be a read error. The chain joins TRBV10-3 to TRBJ2-7; tentative D call: TRBD1 (8 bases). This CDR3 is 16 amino acids long. Germline V gene lookup returns CDR1 ENHRY and CDR2 SYGVKD. The CDR3 is CTISEGGDRSSYEQYF. As DNA, the CDR3 is TGTACCATCAGTGAGGGGGGGGACAGGAGCTCCTACGAGCAGTACTTC.

The gene calls are TRBV14 and TRBJ1-2; possible D gene TRBD1, 6 bases. Per the germline V gene, CDR1 is SGHDN and CDR2 is FVKESK. CDR3 length: 13 amino acids. Trimming pared 2 bases from V and 7 bases from J, leaving 11 bases between. The CDR3 DNA reads TGTGCCAGCAGCCAAACAACAGGGATTGGCTACACCTTC. Its translation is CASSQTTGIGYTF.

This clonotype has a handful of counts. Germline and junction disagree at one end, which may indicate a read error. This chain uses TRBV7-9 with TRBJ2-7, with 10 bases identical to TRBD2. This CDR3 has 15 amino acids. Germline CDR1 reads SEHNR; CDR2 reads FQNEAQ (reference sequence). The CDR3 DNA follows: TGCGCCAGCAGCCCAGGGACTAGCGAAACCTACGAGCAGTACTTC. Amino acids: CASSPGTSETYEQYF.

This rearrangement joins TRBV25-1 to TRBJ1-2, with D possibly matching TRBD1 (5 bases). The ends were cut back, 4 bases at V and 7 bases at J, with 13 bases in the middle. The germline V gene has CDR1 MGHDK and CDR2 SYGVNS. The CDR3 is 13 amino acids. This CDR3 reads CASSVGAQGGYTF. The CDR3 bases are TGTGCCAGCAGTGTCGGGGCGCAGGGTGGCTACACCTTC.

Concerning this clonotype: Since a much larger clone is just one base distant, this may be a read error. The chain joins TRBV11-3 to TRBJ2-5, with 10 bases fitting TRBD2. The J call is uncertain, as TRBJ2-7 better fits the DNA end. Germline V gene lookup returns CDR1 SGHNT and CDR2 YENEEA. CDR3 size: 15 residues. The CDR3 sequence is CASSLAGTSASEQYF. Written as DNA, the CDR3 is TGTGCCAGCAGCCTCGCGGGGACTAGCGCCTCCGAGCAGTACTTC.

This rearrangement joins TRBV5-1 to TRBJ1-2, with TRBD1 matching over 9 bases. Germline loops: CDR1 SGHRS, CDR2 YFSETQ. V dropped 0 bases and J dropped 4; count of bases not matched to a gene: 10. CDR3 size: 17 residues. The CDR3 loop is CASSLDKGTGIIYGYTF. CDR3 DNA sequence: TGCGCCAGCAGCTTGGACAAGGGGACAGGGATCATCTATGGCTACACCTTC.

J is TRBJ2-1 and V is TRBV27; 9 positions match TRBD2. The germline V gene encodes CDR1 MNHEY and CDR2 SMNVEV (reference sequence). After removal of 6 bases from V and 7 bases from J, the junction contained 13 bases not matched to a gene. This CDR3 has 16 residues. The CDR3 loop reads CASSPGGSGSGNEQFF. The CDR3 DNA is TGTGCCAGCAGCCCCGGGGGTAGCGGGAGTGGGAATGAGCAGTTCTTC.

A few counts support this clonotype. V and J are TRBV4-1 and TRBJ2-3; 10 bases are a match to TRBD1. Germline CDR1 and CDR2: MGHRA and YSYEKL. The length of the CDR3 is 16 residues. J was trimmed by 6 bases and V by 4 bases; bases with no gene match: 10. The CDR3 reads CASSLNRDRGSDTQYF. The DNA for the CDR3 is TGCGCCAGCAGCCTCAACCGGGACAGGGGTTCGGATACGCAGTATTTT.

This clonotype has a handful of counts. CDR3 DNA: TGTGCCAGCAGCCTGGGACAGGGTCAGTACTTC. Translated, it gives CASSLGQGQYF. The J gene is TRBJ2-4, the V gene TRBV7-9; 9 nucleotides line up with TRBD1. V dropped 5 bases and J dropped 12; count of bases not matched to a gene: 2. This CDR3 is built from 11 residues. Germline CDR1 reads SEHNR; CDR2 reads FQNEAQ (reference sequence).

The chain uses TRBV2 and TRBJ2-3, with 12 nucleotides matching TRBD2. The CDR3 has 13 residues. V was clipped by 7 bases and J by 6 bases; unmatched bases: 2. Germline CDR1 and CDR2: SNHLY and FYNNEI. The DNA of the CDR3 is TGTGCCAGCACTAGCGGGAGGGTGGATACGCAGTATTTT. This codes for CASTSGRVDTQYF.

The V call is TRBV21-1, the J call TRBJ2-1; the listed D gene, TRBD1, was not tested against the DNA. TRBV21-1 is reported as a pseudogene. There are 16 residues in the CDR3. The CDR3 reads CASSKEKTGSYNEQFF. The CDR3 nucleotides read TGTGCCAGCAGCAAAGAAAAGACAGGGTCCTACAATGAGCAGTTCTTC.

V usage is TRBV29-1 and J usage is TRBJ1-2; 7 bases agree with TRBD1. This CDR3 region has 12 residues. Germline values: CDR1 SQVTM, CDR2 ANQGSEA. Germline trimming cut 4 bases from V and 2 bases from J; bases unmatched to any gene: 1. Written as DNA, the CDR3 is TGCAGCGTTGGGGGACAGAACTATGGCTACACCTTC. It translates to CSVGGQNYGYTF.

The V call is TRBV7-2, the J call TRBJ2-3; D is possibly TRBD1 or TRBD2 (7 bases each). V lost 1 base and J 6 bases, leaving 17 bases between the germline ends. The CDR3 sequence is 16 residues long. CDR1 is SGHTA and CDR2 is FQGNSA in the germline V gene. The CDR3 region has the DNA TGTGCCAGCAGCTTAGTCCAGGGGGGGGGTGTGGATACGCAGTATTTT. As protein: CASSLVQGGGVDTQYF. Full variable domain (remainder filled in from reference TRBV7-2 and TRBJ2-3): GAGVSQSPSNKVTEKGKDVELRCDPISGHTALYWYRQSLGQGLEFLIYFQGNSAPDKSGLPSDRFSAERTGGSVSTLTIQRTQQEDSAVYLCASSLVQGGGVDTQYFGPGTRLTVL.

J is TRBJ2-5 and V is TRBV11-2; perhaps TRBD1 as D (6 bases). Germline lookup yields CDR1 SGHAT and CDR2 FQNNGV. Deletions cut 5 bases from V and 4 bases from J, with 17 bases between. There are 15 residues in the CDR3. The CDR3 is CASSIRTARGETQYF. As DNA, the CDR3 is TGTGCCAGCAGCATCCGGACAGCACGGGGAGAGACCCAGTACTTC.

The chain couples TRBV25-1 to TRBJ2-7; 8 bases match TRBD1. CDR3 length: 15 amino acids. Unmatched junction bases numbered 13, after V lost 5 bases and J lost 7 bases. Germline values: CDR1 MGHDK, CDR2 SYGVNS. CDR3 residues: CASSKKDREVWEQYF. The CDR3 nucleotides are TGTGCCAGCAGTAAAAAGGACAGGGAAGTTTGGGAGCAGTACTTC.

The V and J genes are TRBV7-9 and TRBJ2-1, with 9 bases identical to TRBD1. The CDR3 spans 14 residues. J gave up 10 bases and V 3 bases, and 7 bases lay outside the gene matches. CDR1 is SEHNR and CDR2 is FQNEAQ in the germline V gene (reference sequence). CDR3 nucleotides: TGTGCCAGCAGCTTTCCGGACAGGGGATTCGAGCAGTTCTTC. It codes for CASSFPDRGFEQFF.

This sequence joins TRBV7-2 and TRBJ2-1; D remains ambiguous. The CDR3 totals 15 residues. V lost 2 bases to trimming and J lost 7 bases, with 15 bases between them. The germline V gene encodes CDR1 SGHTA and CDR2 FQGNSA. Written as DNA, the CDR3 is TGTGCCAGCAGCTTATTTGTCTTAGCTGCGAATGAGCAGTTCTTC. Translating gives CASSLFVLAANEQFF.

The chain carries TRBV12-3 or TRBV12-4 and TRBJ2-1, with 8 bases that match TRBD2. This CDR3 spans 17 amino acids. The junction had 17 bases not matched to a gene; V was cut back by 5 bases and J by 8 bases. CDR3 residues: CASSPSGGRTPGDEQFF. CDR3 coding DNA: TGTGCCAGCAGTCCCTCTGGCGGGAGGACCCCTGGCGATGAGCAGTTCTTC.